This T cell receptor (beta chain) was recorded in a study of vaccination and CD4 T cells after COVID-19. Whole-study context: Cells were stimulated with overlapping spike peptide pools from SARS-CoV-2, HCoV-NL63, HCoV-OC43 and HCoV-229E.

Cultured CD4+ T cells had their DNA profiled by the Oncomine TCR Beta short-read assay. TCRdb reanalysed the PCR reads using MiXCR and keeps one entry per CDR3 protein. Of around 18,000 distinct CDR3 sequences in the sample, roughly three quarters were seen once. Treatment noted: roughly 10-day PBMC culture with coronavirus spike peptide pools or control peptides (ViraFEST assay). As concerns this clonotype: Antigen specificity is unknown. The junction and the germline gene differ at one end; a read error may be behind it.

Germline V gene lookup returns CDR1 WNHNN and CDR2 SYGVQD (reference sequence). The CDR3 contains 14 residues. Sequenced: CD4+ T cells from blood, cultured in vitro. The rearrangement joins TRBV10-1 to TRBJ2-5, with a possible D match to TRBD1 (6 bases). This clonotype originated in a human donor who had recovered from COVID-19. The CDR3 nucleotides are TGCGCCAACAGTGAGTCTGGACAGAAAGAGACCCAGTACTTC. Amino acid sequence: CANSESGQKETQYF.